This record covers a single T cell receptor (beta chain). Its antigen is currently unknown. Germline-derived CDR1 and CDR2 are SNHLY and FYNNEI. Trimming removed 5 bases at V and 1 base at J, with 14 bases between. CDR3 size: 15 residues. These data belong to a study of OX40 agonist ivuxolimab in advanced cancers. Points from the study as a whole: On average, a greater number of expanded clones characterised CD8+ T cells relative to CD4+.

Here immunoSEQ multiplex PCR was the method, and the copy in TCRdb shows in-frame clones only, minus some. The table shows 55,000 to 85,000 clones, with 70% to 90% occurring only once. The source of this sequence is an adult with an advanced solid tumor such as melanoma, head and neck, liver or kidney cancer. This chain links TRBV2 with TRBJ1-1; a possible D gene is TRBD1 (6 bases). Sequencing was performed on CD4+ or CD8+ T cells sorted from blood, taken in a trial of the OX40 agonist ivuxolimab. The CDR3 DNA sequence: TGTGCCAGCAGTTACCGAAGGGGGACGAACACTGAAGCTTTCTTT. Protein sequence: CASSYRRGTNTEAFF.